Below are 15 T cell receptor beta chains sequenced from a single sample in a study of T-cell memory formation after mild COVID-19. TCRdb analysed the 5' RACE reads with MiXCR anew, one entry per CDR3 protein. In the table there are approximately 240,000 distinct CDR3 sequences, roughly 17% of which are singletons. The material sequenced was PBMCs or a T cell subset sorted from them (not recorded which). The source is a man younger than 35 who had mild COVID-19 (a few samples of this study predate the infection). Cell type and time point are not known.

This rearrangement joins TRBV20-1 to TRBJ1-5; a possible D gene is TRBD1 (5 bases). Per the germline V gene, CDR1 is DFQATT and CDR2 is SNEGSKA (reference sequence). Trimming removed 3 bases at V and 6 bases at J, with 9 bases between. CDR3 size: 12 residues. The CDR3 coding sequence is TGCAGTGCTAGGAGAGGGGCTCAGCCCCAGCATTTT. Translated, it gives CSARRGAQPQHF.

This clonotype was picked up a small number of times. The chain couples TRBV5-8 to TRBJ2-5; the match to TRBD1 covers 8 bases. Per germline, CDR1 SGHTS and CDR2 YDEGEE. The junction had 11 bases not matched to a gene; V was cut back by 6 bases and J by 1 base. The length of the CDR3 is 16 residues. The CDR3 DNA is TGTGCCAGCAACTGGCCGACAGGGGAACTCCAAGAGACCCAGTACTTC. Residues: CASNWPTGELQETQYF.

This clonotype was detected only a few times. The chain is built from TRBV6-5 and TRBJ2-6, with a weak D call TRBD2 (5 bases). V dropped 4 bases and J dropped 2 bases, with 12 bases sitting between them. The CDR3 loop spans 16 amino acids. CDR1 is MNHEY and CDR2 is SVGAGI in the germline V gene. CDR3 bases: TGTGCCAGCAGTTTTGGGTTCGGGACTGGGGCCAACGTCCTGACTTTC. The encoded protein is CASSFGFGTGANVLTF.

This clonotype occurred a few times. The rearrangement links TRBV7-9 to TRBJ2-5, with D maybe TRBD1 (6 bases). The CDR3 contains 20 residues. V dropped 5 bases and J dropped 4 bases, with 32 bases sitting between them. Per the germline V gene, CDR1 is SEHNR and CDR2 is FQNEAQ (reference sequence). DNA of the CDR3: TGTGCCAGCAGCCACGCCCGGGGCAGGGGATCGATGGGGGCCGGAGAGACCCAGTACTTC. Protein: CASSHARGRGSMGAGETQYF.

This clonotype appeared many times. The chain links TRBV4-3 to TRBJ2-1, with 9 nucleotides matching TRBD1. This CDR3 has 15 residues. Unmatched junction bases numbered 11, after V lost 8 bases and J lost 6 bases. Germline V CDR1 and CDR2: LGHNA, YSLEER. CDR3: CASGPLGQGGNEQFF. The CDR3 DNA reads TGCGCCAGCGGGCCGTTGGGACAGGGAGGCAATGAGCAGTTCTTC.

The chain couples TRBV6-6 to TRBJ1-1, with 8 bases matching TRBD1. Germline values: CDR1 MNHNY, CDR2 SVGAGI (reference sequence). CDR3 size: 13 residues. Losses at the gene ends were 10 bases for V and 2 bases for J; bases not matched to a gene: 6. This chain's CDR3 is CATVTGANTEAFF. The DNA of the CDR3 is TGTGCCACCGTGACAGGGGCAAACACTGAAGCTTTCTTT.

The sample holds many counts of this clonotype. The DNA for the CDR3 is TGTGCCAGCAGTCCCGTAGATAAGGCATACAATGAGCAGTTCTTC. As protein: CASSPVDKAYNEQFF. The rearrangement uses TRBV12-3 or TRBV12-4 and TRBJ2-1; no firm D call. Trimming took off 5 bases at V and 4 bases at J, with 15 bases between the two ends. CDR3 length equals 15 residues.

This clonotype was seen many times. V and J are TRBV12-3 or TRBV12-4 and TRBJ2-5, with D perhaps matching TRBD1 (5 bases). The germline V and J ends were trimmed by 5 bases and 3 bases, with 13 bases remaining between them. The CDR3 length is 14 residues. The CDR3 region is CASSPTWTKETQYF. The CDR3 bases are TGTGCCAGCAGTCCCACCTGGACAAAAGAGACCCAGTACTTC.

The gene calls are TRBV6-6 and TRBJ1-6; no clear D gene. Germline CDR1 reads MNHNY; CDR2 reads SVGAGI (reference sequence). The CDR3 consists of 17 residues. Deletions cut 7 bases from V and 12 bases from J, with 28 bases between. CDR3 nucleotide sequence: TGTGCCAGCAACAGTCCCCATTCCGACACGGGCCCAGGACCCCTCCACTTT. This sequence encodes CASNSPHSDTGPGPLHF.

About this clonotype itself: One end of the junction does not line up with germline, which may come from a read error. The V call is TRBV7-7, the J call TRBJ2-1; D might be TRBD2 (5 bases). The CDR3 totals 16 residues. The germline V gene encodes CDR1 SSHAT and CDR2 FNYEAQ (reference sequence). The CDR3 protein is CASSPGRGWSYNEQFF. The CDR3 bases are TGTGCTAGCAGCCCCGGACGGGGTTGGTCCTACAATGAGCAGTTCTTC.

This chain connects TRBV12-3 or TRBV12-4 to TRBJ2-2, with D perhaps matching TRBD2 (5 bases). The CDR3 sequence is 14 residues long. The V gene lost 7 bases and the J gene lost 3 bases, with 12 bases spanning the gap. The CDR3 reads CASTRTGYTGELFF. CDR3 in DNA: TGTGCCAGCACTCGGACGGGATACACCGGGGAGCTGTTTTTT.

The DNA for the CDR3 is TGCAGTGCTAGCGGCGGGGGGAGACGTGAGCAGTTCTTC. Amino acids: CSASGGGRREQFF. The chain recombines TRBV20-1 with TRBJ2-1; 8 bases agree with TRBD2. This CDR3 region has 13 residues. Germline lookup yields CDR1 DFQATT and CDR2 SNEGSKA (reference sequence). V was clipped by 3 bases and J by 9 bases; unmatched bases: 7.

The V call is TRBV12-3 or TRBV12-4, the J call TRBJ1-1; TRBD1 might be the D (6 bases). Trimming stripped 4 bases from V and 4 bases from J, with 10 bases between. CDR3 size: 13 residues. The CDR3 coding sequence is TGTGCCAGCAGTTCAAGGGGGAGCACTGAAGCTTTCTTT. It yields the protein CASSSRGSTEAFF.

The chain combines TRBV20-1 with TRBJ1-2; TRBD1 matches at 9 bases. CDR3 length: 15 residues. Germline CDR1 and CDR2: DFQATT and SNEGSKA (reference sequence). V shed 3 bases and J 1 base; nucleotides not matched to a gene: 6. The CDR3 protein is CSARGTGIINYGYTF. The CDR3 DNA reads TGCAGTGCTAGGGGGACAGGGATTATTAACTATGGCTACACCTTC.

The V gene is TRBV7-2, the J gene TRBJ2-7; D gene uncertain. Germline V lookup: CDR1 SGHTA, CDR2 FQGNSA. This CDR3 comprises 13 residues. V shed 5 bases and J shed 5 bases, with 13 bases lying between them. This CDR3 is CASSPYGPHEQYF. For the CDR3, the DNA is TGTGCCAGCAGCCCCTACGGTCCCCACGAGCAGTACTTC. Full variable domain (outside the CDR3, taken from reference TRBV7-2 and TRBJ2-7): GAGVSQSPSNKVTEKGKDVELRCDPISGHTALYWYRQSLGQGLEFLIYFQGNSAPDKSGLPSDRFSAERTGGSVSTLTIQRTQQEDSAVYLCASSPYGPHEQYFGPGTRLTVT.